The source of this TCR beta chain is a study of blood T cell repertoires in COVID-19. This table comes from immunoSEQ multiplex PCR, and its TCRdb copy is limited to in-frame clones, with some not included. The repertoire holds tens of thousands of clones, with approximately 88% as singletons. The CDR3 has 15 amino acids. Germline-derived CDR1 and CDR2 are KGHSH and LQKENI. The V end lost 1 base, the J end lost 2 bases, and 11 bases lay between the germline ends. The rearrangement links TRBV18 to TRBJ1-1, with a possible D match to TRBD1 (5 bases). Sequenced input: peripheral blood. This receptor was identified in an elderly woman with acute or convalescent COVID-19. The CDR3 coding sequence is TGTGCCAGCTCACCACTCGGGGGGGGAAACACTGAAGCTTTCTTT. Protein product: CASSPLGGGNTEAFF.